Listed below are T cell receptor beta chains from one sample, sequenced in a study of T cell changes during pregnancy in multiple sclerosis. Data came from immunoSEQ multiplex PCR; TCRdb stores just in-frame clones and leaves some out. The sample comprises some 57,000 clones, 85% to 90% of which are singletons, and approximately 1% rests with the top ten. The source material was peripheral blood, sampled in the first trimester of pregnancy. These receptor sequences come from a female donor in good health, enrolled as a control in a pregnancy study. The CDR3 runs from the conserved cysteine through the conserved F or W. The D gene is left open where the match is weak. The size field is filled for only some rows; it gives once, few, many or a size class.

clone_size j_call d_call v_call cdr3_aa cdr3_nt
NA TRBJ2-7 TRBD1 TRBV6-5 CASSYRDSGKQYF TGTGCCAGCAGTTACCGGGACAGCGGCAAGCAGTACTTC
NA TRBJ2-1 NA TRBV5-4 CASSLAHIDEQFF TGTGCCAGCAGCTTGGCCCATATAGATGAGCAGTTCTTC
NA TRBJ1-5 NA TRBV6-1 CASSEEPRGGTNQPQHF TGTGCCAGCAGTGAAGAACCTAGGGGGGGAACCAATCAGCCCCAGCATTTT
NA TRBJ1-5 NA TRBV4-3 CASSQEQGRGQPQHF TGCGCCAGCAGCCAAGAACAGGGACGAGGACAGCCCCAGCATTTT
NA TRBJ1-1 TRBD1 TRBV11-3 CASSRTGEPEAFF TGTGCCAGCAGCCGGACAGGGGAGCCTGAAGCTTTCTTT
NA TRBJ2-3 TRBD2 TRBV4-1 CASSRTPARGEGDTQYF TGCGCCAGCAGCCGGACCCCCGCGCGGGGGGAGGGGGATACGCAGTATTTT
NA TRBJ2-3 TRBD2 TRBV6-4 CASSTLAGTDTQYF TGTGCCAGCAGCACCCTAGCGGGGACAGATACGCAGTATTTT
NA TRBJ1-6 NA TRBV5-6 CASSLRDHPSLSRSPLHF TGTGCCAGCAGCTTACGGGATCACCCATCTTTATCCCGATCACCCCTCCACTTT
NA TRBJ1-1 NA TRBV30 CAWRLEGGTEAFF TGTGCCTGGAGGCTTGAGGGAGGCACTGAAGCTTTCTTT
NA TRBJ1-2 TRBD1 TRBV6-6 CASTYRGAGGYTF TGTGCCAGCACCTACAGGGGGGCGGGTGGCTACACCTTC
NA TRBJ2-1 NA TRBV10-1 CASIGTQDFNEQFF TGCGCCAGCATCGGGACACAGGATTTCAATGAGCAGTTCTTC
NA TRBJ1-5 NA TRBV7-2 CASSLAYYVRSNQPQHF TGTGCCAGCAGCTTAGCGTATTACGTACGGAGCAATCAGCCCCAGCATTTT
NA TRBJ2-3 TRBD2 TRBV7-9 CASSLELAGDRADTQYF TGTGCCAGCAGCTTAGAACTAGCGGGGGACCGGGCAGATACGCAGTATTTT
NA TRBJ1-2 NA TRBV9 CASSPGGRSGYTF TGTGCCAGCAGCCCAGGCGGGAGAAGTGGCTACACCTTC
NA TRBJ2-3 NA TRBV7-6 CASSLERVSGTDTQYF TGTGCCAGCAGCTTAGAGAGGGTTTCTGGCACAGATACGCAGTATTTT
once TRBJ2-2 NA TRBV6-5 CASSDGSNTGELFF TGTGCCAGCAGCGACGGGAGTAACACCGGGGAGCTGTTTTTT
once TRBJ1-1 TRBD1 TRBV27 CASSSGGTEAFF TGTGCCAGCAGTTCAGGGGGCACTGAAGCTTTCTTT
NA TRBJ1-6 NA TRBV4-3 CASSQDGPGSGSPLHF TGCGCCAGTAGCCAAGACGGCCCGGGTAGCGGATCACCCCTCCACTTT
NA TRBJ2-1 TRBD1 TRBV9 CASSITGGNNEQFF TGTGCCAGCAGCATAACAGGGGGGAATAATGAGCAGTTCTTC
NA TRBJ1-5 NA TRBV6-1 CASSGGQPQHF TGTGCCAGCAGTGGCGGGCAGCCCCAGCATTTT
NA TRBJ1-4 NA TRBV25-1 CASSLPRPRATNEKLFF TGTGCCAGCAGTCTCCCGAGACCGAGGGCAACTAATGAAAAACTGTTTTTT
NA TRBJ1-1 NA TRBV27 CASSFQANTEAFF TGTGCCAGCAGTTTTCAGGCCAACACTGAAGCTTTCTTT
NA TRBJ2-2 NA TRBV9 CASSVLFSPANTGELFF TGTGCCAGCAGCGTCTTATTTTCCCCGGCGAACACCGGGGAGCTGTTTTTT
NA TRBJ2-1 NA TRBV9 CASGGRGNEQFF TGTGCCAGCGGGGGCCGGGGCAATGAGCAGTTCTTC
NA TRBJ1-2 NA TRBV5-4 CASSLAGEHGYTF TGTGCCAGCAGCTTGGCCGGGGAACATGGCTACACCTTC
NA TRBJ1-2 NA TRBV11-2 CASSLGVVGTRGYTF TGTGCCAGCAGCTTAGGAGTAGTTGGGACCCGGGGGTACACCTTC
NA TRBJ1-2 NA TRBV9 CASSVAGPGLFYGYTF TGTGCCAGCAGCGTAGCGGGTCCTGGATTGTTCTATGGCTACACCTTC
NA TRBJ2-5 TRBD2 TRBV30 CAWSVGGSQETQYF TGTGCCTGGAGTGTGGGGGGGTCTCAAGAGACCCAGTACTTC
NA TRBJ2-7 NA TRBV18 CASSAGQQYEQYF TGTGCCAGCTCCGCGGGACAGCAGTACGAGCAGTACTTC
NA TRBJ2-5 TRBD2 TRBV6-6 CASRRSNSGGPRTQYF TGTGCCAGCAGACGATCCAATAGCGGGGGACCGAGGACCCAGTACTTC
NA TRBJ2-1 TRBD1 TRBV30 CAWSVRPGQPRLSSYNEQFF TGTGCCTGGAGTGTACGCCCGGGACAGCCACGACTCAGCTCCTACAATGAGCAGTTCTTC
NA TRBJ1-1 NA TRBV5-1 CASSLWAQGDTEAFF TGCGCCAGCAGCTTGTGGGCGCAAGGGGACACTGAAGCTTTCTTT
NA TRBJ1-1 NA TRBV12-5 CASGLSQNTEAFF TGTGCTAGTGGTTTATCCCAGAACACTGAAGCTTTCTTT
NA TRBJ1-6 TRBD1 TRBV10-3 CAISGGGQASSNSPLHF TGTGCCATCAGCGGAGGGGGACAGGCGAGCTCGAATTCACCCCTCCACTTT
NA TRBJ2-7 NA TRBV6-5 CASSADKIFYEQYF TGTGCCAGCAGTGCTGACAAGATTTTCTACGAGCAGTACTTC
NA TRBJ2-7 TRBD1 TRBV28 CASRAGGYHEQYF TGTGCCAGCAGGGCAGGGGGCTACCACGAGCAGTACTTC
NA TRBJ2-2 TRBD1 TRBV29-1 CSVEGQSNTGELFF TGCAGCGTTGAGGGACAGTCGAACACCGGGGAGCTGTTTTTT
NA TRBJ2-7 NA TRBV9 CASSVGMGENYEQYF TGTGCCAGCAGCGTAGGGATGGGCGAGAACTACGAGCAGTACTTC
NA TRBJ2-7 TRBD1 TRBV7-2 CASSLDRGTYEQYF TGTGCCAGCAGTCTGGACAGGGGTACCTACGAGCAGTACTTC
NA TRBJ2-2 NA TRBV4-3 CASSQEFTSPGYAGELFF TGCGCCAGCAGCCAGGAATTCACTAGCCCAGGTTACGCCGGGGAGCTGTTTTTT
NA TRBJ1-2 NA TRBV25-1 CASSGGQRANYGYTF TGTGCCAGCAGTGGAGGACAGAGAGCTAACTATGGCTACACCTTC
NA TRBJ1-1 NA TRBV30 CAWSDRSGHLMNTEAFF TGTGCCTGGAGTGACCGGTCGGGACACCTAATGAACACTGAAGCTTTCTTT
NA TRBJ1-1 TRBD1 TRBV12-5 CASGFDGRGLVMNTEAFF TGTGCTAGTGGTTTTGACGGCAGGGGGCTAGTAATGAACACTGAAGCTTTCTTT
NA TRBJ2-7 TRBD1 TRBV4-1 CASSQVQGAREQYF TGCGCCAGCAGCCAAGTACAGGGGGCTAGGGAGCAGTACTTC
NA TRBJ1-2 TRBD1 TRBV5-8 CASSDGTGRDGYTF TGTGCCAGCAGCGACGGGACAGGGAGAGATGGCTACACCTTC
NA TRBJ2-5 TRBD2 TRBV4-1 CASSQDSPAGGQETQYF TGCGCCAGCAGCCAAGATAGTCCAGCGGGGGGCCAAGAGACCCAGTACTTC
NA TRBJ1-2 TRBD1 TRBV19 CASSQKQGAQGYTF TGTGCCAGTAGTCAGAAACAGGGGGCGCAGGGCTACACCTTC
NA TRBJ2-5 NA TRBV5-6 CASSLSAGQETQYF TGTGCCAGCAGCTTATCGGCAGGGCAAGAGACCCAGTACTTC
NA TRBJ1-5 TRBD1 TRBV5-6 CASSSGTVGNQPQHF TGTGCCAGCAGCTCTGGGACAGTGGGCAATCAGCCCCAGCATTTT